The next 29 T cell receptor beta chains were all read from a single sample in a study of cytomegalovirus exposure and HLA in healthy donors. PCR used 60 Vbeta primers and 13 Jbeta primers. Data came from immunoSEQ multiplex PCR; TCRdb stores just in-frame clones and leaves some out. This repertoire shows under 250,000 clones, around 77% found once; its top ten account for roughly 3%. The specimen was PBMCs. All receptors derive from a woman between 25 and 40 years old in good health and CMV-seronegative.

The chain employs TRBV11-3 and TRBJ2-2; no clear D. Between the trimmed V and J ends, which lost 1 base and 0 bases, there was a span of 6 bases. This CDR3 spans 15 amino acids. Germline CDR1 and CDR2: SGHNT and YENEEA. The CDR3 spells CASSLVSSNTGELFF. CDR3 DNA: TGTGCCAGCAGCTTAGTCTCTTCGAACACCGGGGAGCTGTTTTTT.

The gene calls are TRBV6-1 and TRBJ2-7; tentative D call: TRBD1 (6 bases). The V gene's germline CDR1 is MNHNS and CDR2 SASEGT. The CDR3 has 15 residues. V shed 8 bases and J shed 5 bases, with 22 bases lying between them. DNA of the CDR3: TGTGCCAGCGGCCCCCGGACAGTGCGAGTCCACGAGCAGTACTTC. Translating it yields CASGPRTVRVHEQYF.

In this sample, this clone turned up a few times. The CDR3 sequence: CASSDPPDRVNTEAFF. For the CDR3, the DNA is TGTGCCAGCAGCGATCCCCCGGACAGGGTGAACACTGAAGCTTTCTTT. The chain couples TRBV9 to TRBJ1-1, with 8 bases aligning to TRBD1. CDR1 is SGDLS and CDR2 is YYNGEE in the germline V gene. The CDR3 is made up of 16 amino acids. With 3 bases clipped from V and 0 bases from J, the junction kept 7 bases outside the gene matches.

The chain employs TRBV7-9 and TRBJ1-4; TRBD1 aligns across 7 bases. The V and J ends lost 1 base and 5 bases, in that order; junction bases with no gene match: 1. Germline CDR1 is SEHNR and CDR2 is FQNEAQ (reference sequence). CDR3 length: 14 amino acids. In DNA form, the CDR3 reads TGTGCCAGCAGCTTAGGACAGGGAAATGAAAAACTGTTTTTT. As protein: CASSLGQGNEKLFF. Using reference TRBV7-9 and TRBJ1-4 for the parts outside the CDR3, the full variable domain is DTGVSQNPRHKITKRGQNVTFRCDPISEHNRLYWYRQTLGQGPEFLTYFQNEAQLEKSRLLSDRFSAERPKGSFSTLEIQRTEQGDSAMYLCASSLGQGNEKLFFGSGTQLSVL.

CDR3 coding DNA: TGTGCCAGCAGCTTAGGAGCCGGGGAGCTGTTTTTT. Amino acid sequence: CASSLGAGELFF. The J gene is TRBJ2-2, the V gene TRBV7-8; D remains ambiguous. CDR1 SGHVS and CDR2 FQNEAQ come from the germline V gene. V lost 1 base and J lost 6, with 3 bases in between. There are 12 residues in the CDR3.

This chain uses TRBV30 with TRBJ1-2; TRBD1 matches 10 bases. The germline V gene encodes CDR1 GTSNPN and CDR2 SVGIG (reference sequence). The CDR3 has 15 residues. V was pared by 0 bases and J by 4 bases, with 5 bases of the junction left unmatched. The CDR3 spells CAWSVRRTGGYGYTF. The CDR3 DNA is TGTGCCTGGAGTGTCCGCCGGACAGGGGGCTATGGCTACACCTTC.

The chain uses TRBV5-1 and TRBJ1-1; tentatively, D is TRBD1 (6 bases). V dropped 3 bases and J dropped 2 bases, with 17 bases sitting between them. The germline gives CDR1 SGHRS, CDR2 YFSETQ. This CDR3 is built from 16 residues. The CDR3 here is CASSSPTGSSNTEAFF. CDR3 nucleotides: TGCGCCAGCAGCTCTCCGACAGGAAGTTCAAACACTGAAGCTTTCTTT.

The chain combines TRBV28 with TRBJ2-1; 8 nucleotides match TRBD2. The CDR3 has 14 amino acids. Germline V CDR1 and CDR2: MDHEN, SYDVKM. V dropped 8 bases and J dropped 2; count of bases not matched to a gene: 5. CDR3 loop: CASWEREPYNEQFF. CDR3 in DNA: TGTGCCAGCTGGGAGCGGGAGCCCTACAATGAGCAGTTCTTC.

The gene calls are TRBV5-4 and TRBJ2-3; D is unresolved. The CDR3 has 15 residues. The germline V and J ends were trimmed by 2 bases and 2 bases, with 12 bases remaining between them. The germline gives CDR1 SGHNT, CDR2 YYREEE (reference sequence). Written as DNA, the CDR3 is TGTGCCAGCAGCTTCCCCCAGGAACACACAGATACGCAGTATTTT. Translation: CASSFPQEHTDTQYF. The full variable domain, completed using reference TRBV5-4 and TRBJ2-3, is ETGVTQSPTHLIKTRGQQVTLRCSSQSGHNTVSWYQQALGQGPQFIFQYYREEENGRGNFPPRFSGLQFPNYSSELNVNALELDDSALYLCASSFPQEHTDTQYFGPGTRLTVL.

The chain is built from TRBV6-5 and TRBJ1-2, with no clear D. From germline, CDR1 is MNHEY and CDR2 SVGAGI. The germline V and J ends were trimmed by 0 bases and 2 bases, with 10 bases remaining between them. The length of the CDR3 is 15 residues. CDR3 residues: CASSYSAAANYGYTF. CDR3 DNA: TGTGCCAGCAGTTACTCGGCGGCAGCGAACTATGGCTACACCTTC.

This chain uses TRBV6-5 with TRBJ2-5; D might be TRBD2 (6 bases). The CDR3 contains 16 residues. The germline V gene has CDR1 MNHEY and CDR2 SVGAGI. V lost 4 bases, J lost 7 bases, and 22 bases lay in between. CDR3 sequence reads: CASSSILAKEERTQYF. CDR3 nucleotides: TGTGCCAGCAGTTCCATCCTAGCGAAGGAAGAGAGGACCCAGTACTTC.

The chain employs TRBV4-1 and TRBJ1-2; TRBD1 is a possible D gene (6 bases). V was cut by 6 bases and J by 8 bases, with 22 bases left in between. Germline CDR1 MGHRA, CDR2 YSYEKL. This CDR3 has 15 amino acids. The CDR3 nucleotides are TGCGCCAGCAGTATCCTGGACAGCCCGGGATTAGGCTACACCTTC. This sequence encodes CASSILDSPGLGYTF.

This clone was observed a handful of times. V usage is TRBV28 and J usage is TRBJ2-2, with 8 positions matching TRBD2. The CDR3 is 14 residues long. Germline-derived CDR1 and CDR2 are MDHEN and SYDVKM. Trimming removed 8 bases from V and 4 bases from J; junction bases left unmatched: 6. The CDR3 DNA reads as TGTGCCAGCTTGGCGGGAGGTCCCACCGGGGAGCTGTTTTTT. It encodes CASLAGGPTGELFF.

As DNA, the CDR3 is TGTGCCAGCAGCTTAGTTCAGGGGGCGAACACTGAAGCTTTCTTT. This gives the protein CASSLVQGANTEAFF. V usage is TRBV7-9 and J usage is TRBJ1-1, with 8 bases fitting TRBD1. With V trimmed by 1 base and J by 1 base, 2 bases remained unmatched. The CDR3 sequence is 15 residues long. The germline V gene encodes CDR1 SEHNR and CDR2 FQNEAQ (reference sequence).

This clone appeared a few times. The chain is built from TRBV19 and TRBJ2-5; 9 positions match TRBD1. This CDR3 comprises 13 residues. From germline, CDR1 is LNHDA and CDR2 SQIVND (reference sequence). The V segment lost 6 bases and the J segment 7 bases; nucleotides outside the gene matches: 6. CDR3 sequence: CASSGTGLRTQYF. In DNA, the CDR3 is TGTGCCAGTAGCGGGACAGGGCTGAGGACCCAGTACTTC.

V is TRBV5-6 and J is TRBJ2-5; TRBD2 matches 9 bases. The DNA end is a closer match to TRBJ2-7, so the J assignment may be wrong. Germline V gene lookup returns CDR1 SGHDT and CDR2 YYEEEE. The CDR3 covers 16 residues. CDR3 sequence: CASSLSGREGSYEQYF. The DNA for the CDR3 is TGTGCCAGCAGCTTGTCGGGGCGGGAGGGTAGCTACGAGCAGTACTTC.

This clone was found once. The chain carries TRBV28 and TRBJ2-7, with a tentative D call TRBD2 (6 bases). Trimming left V 7 bases short and J 3 bases short, with 19 bases between. CDR1 and CDR2 (germline): MDHEN, SYDVKM. CDR3 length: 15 residues. The CDR3: CASTIGGAGRYEQYF. CDR3 sequence (DNA): TGTGCCAGCACTATCGGGGGAGCGGGTCGCTACGAGCAGTACTTC.

The V call is TRBV5-1, the J call TRBJ2-2; 9 bases are shared with TRBD1. The CDR3 spans 15 residues. V shed 4 bases, J shed 10 bases, and the junction held 11 bases outside the gene matches. Germline loops: CDR1 SGHRS, CDR2 YFSETQ. The CDR3 loop reads CASSPWTGVAEELFF. The CDR3 region has the DNA TGCGCCAGCAGCCCGTGGACAGGGGTTGCGGAGGAGCTGTTTTTT.

CDR3 in DNA: TGCGCCAGCAGCTTGGCAGGCTCAAACACCGGGGAGCTGTTTTTT. Its translation is CASSLAGSNTGELFF. The V gene is TRBV5-1, the J gene TRBJ2-2; D uncertain. The CDR3 contains 15 residues. The germline V gene encodes CDR1 SGHRS and CDR2 YFSETQ. The V end was cut by 0 bases, the J end by 2 bases, with 8 bases between.

The chain employs TRBV9 and TRBJ1-2, with D unresolved. V lost 1 base and J 0 bases, leaving 10 bases between the germline ends. Per germline, CDR1 SGDLS and CDR2 YYNGEE. The CDR3 extends over 15 amino acids. The chain's CDR3 is CASSVQAASNYGYTF. The CDR3 DNA reads as TGTGCCAGCAGCGTACAAGCCGCTTCTAACTATGGCTACACCTTC.

The rearrangement links TRBV7-9 to TRBJ2-7; 7 bases are a match to TRBD2. Trimming cost V 8 bases and J 0 bases; bases outside gene matches: 7. Germline lookup yields CDR1 SEHNR and CDR2 FQNEAQ (reference sequence). The CDR3 loop spans 14 amino acids. The CDR3 region has the DNA TGTGCCAGCCGAGGGTCGGGGGGCTCCTACGAGCAGTACTTC. Translating gives CASRGSGGSYEQYF.

The chain carries TRBV7-2 and TRBJ2-7; weak D call: TRBD1 (5 bases). Germline CDR1 reads SGHTA; CDR2 reads FQGNSA. Deletions cut 2 bases from V and 5 bases from J, with 19 bases between. The CDR3 has 16 amino acids. The CDR3 DNA sequence: TGTGCCAGCAGCTTAAATGGGGCTAACTCTCAGGACGAGCAGTACTTC. This encodes CASSLNGANSQDEQYF.

V usage is TRBV19 and J usage is TRBJ2-5; 9 positions agree with TRBD1. The J call may not be correct, given that the DNA end is closer to TRBJ2-7. Germline V lookup: CDR1 LNHDA, CDR2 SQIVND (reference sequence). This CDR3 contains 15 residues. The CDR3 region has the DNA TGTGCCAGTAGTTCGACAGGGGGGAGTTCCTACGAGCAGTACTTC. Translating gives CASSSTGGSSYEQYF.

The rearrangement joins TRBV19 to TRBJ1-1, with 7 bases aligning to TRBD1. This CDR3 region has 14 residues. Per the germline V gene, CDR1 is LNHDA and CDR2 is SQIVND (reference sequence). The chain's CDR3 is CSSRPGQTHTEAFF. Written as DNA, the CDR3 is TGTTCGAGTCGACCGGGACAGACTCACACTGAAGCTTTCTTT.

The chain carries TRBV13 and TRBJ2-7, with 10 positions matching TRBD1. This CDR3 contains 16 residues. V gave up 5 bases and J gave up 2 bases; unmatched junction bases: 9. Germline assignment: CDR1 PRHDT and CDR2 FYEKMQ (reference sequence). The CDR3 nucleotides are TGTGCCAGCAGCCCGCTCAGGGGACAGGGGACCTACGAGCAGTACTTC. Encoded protein: CASSPLRGQGTYEQYF.

The chain recombines TRBV6-5 with TRBJ1-2; 7 bases are a match to TRBD1. Per the germline V gene, CDR1 is MNHEY and CDR2 is SVGAGI. The CDR3 is 14 residues long. The junction had 12 bases not matched to a gene; V was cut back by 7 bases and J by 7 bases. The CDR3 bases are TGTGCCAGCAAAATGGCCATTTGGGACAGTGGCTACACCTTC. Amino acids: CASKMAIWDSGYTF.

Only a few counts were recorded for this clone. This chain connects TRBV27 to TRBJ1-1; maybe TRBD1 (6 bases). This CDR3 spans 13 amino acids. Germline CDR1 MNHEY, CDR2 SMNVEV (reference sequence). The V end was cut by 5 bases, the J end by 3 bases, with 10 bases between. CDR3 nucleotide sequence: TGTGCCAGCAGTCCATCAGGGGACACTGAAGCTTTCTTT. As protein: CASSPSGDTEAFF.

The chain carries TRBV7-6 and TRBJ2-1; 7 nucleotides agree with TRBD2. Germline V gene data show CDR1 as SGHVS and CDR2 as FNYEAQ. V shed 5 bases and J 5 bases; nucleotides not matched to a gene: 15. The CDR3 loop spans 17 amino acids. Here the CDR3 DNA reads TGTGCCAGCAGCCTAGAGCGGGGCTTAGGCCTTGACAATGAGCAGTTCTTC. The encoded protein is CASSLERGLGLDNEQFF.

The genes are TRBV10-1 and TRBJ1-1, with D possibly matching TRBD1 (6 bases). V lost 7 bases, J lost 7 bases, and 22 bases lay in between. The CDR3 totals 15 residues. Germline CDR1 WNHNN, CDR2 SYGVQD (reference sequence). The CDR3: CASIGPGHRDSEAFF. The CDR3, as DNA: TGCGCCAGCATTGGTCCGGGACACCGAGACAGTGAAGCTTTCTTT.